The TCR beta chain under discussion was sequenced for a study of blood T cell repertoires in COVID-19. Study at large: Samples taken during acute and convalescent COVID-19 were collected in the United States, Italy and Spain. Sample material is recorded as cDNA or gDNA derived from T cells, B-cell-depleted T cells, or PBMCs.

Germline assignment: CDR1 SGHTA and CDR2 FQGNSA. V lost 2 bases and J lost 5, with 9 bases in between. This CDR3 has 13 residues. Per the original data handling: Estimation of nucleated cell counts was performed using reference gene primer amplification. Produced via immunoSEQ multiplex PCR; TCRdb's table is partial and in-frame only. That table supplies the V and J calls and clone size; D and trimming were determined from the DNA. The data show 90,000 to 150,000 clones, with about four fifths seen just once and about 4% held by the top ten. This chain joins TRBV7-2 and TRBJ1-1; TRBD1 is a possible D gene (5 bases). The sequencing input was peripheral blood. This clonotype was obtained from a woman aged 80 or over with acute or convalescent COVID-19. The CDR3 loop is CASSLQGGTEAFF. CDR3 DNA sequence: TGTGCCAGCAGCTTACAGGGAGGAACTGAAGCTTTCTTT.